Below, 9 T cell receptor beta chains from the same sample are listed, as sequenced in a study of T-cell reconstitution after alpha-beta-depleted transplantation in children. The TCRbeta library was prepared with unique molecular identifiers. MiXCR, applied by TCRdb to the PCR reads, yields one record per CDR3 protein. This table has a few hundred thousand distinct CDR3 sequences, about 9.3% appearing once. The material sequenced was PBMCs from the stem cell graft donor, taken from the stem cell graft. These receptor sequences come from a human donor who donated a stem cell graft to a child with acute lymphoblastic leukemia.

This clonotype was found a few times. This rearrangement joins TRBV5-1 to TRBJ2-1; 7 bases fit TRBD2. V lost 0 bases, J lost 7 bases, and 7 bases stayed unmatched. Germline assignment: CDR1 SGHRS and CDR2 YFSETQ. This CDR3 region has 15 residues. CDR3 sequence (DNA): TGCGCCAGCAGCTTGGGCCTAGCGGACGGGAATGAGCAGTTCTTC. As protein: CASSLGLADGNEQFF.

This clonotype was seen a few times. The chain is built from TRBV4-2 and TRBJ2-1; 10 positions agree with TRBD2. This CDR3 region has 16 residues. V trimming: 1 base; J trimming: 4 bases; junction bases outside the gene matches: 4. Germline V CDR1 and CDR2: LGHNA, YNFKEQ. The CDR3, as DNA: TGTGCCAGCAGCCAAGGGGAGACTAGCGGGTACAATGAGCAGTTCTTC. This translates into CASSQGETSGYNEQFF.

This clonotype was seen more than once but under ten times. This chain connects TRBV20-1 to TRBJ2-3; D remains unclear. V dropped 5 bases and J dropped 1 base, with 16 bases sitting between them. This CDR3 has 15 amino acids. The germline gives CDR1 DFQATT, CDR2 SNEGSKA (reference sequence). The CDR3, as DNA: TGCAGTGCTCTTAGTTGGCGGTGGGGCACAGATACGCAGTATTTT. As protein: CSALSWRWGTDTQYF.

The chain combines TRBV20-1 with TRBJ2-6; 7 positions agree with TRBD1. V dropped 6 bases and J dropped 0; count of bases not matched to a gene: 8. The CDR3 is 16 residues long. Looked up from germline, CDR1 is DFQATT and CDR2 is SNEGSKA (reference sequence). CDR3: CSARGQPNSGANVLTF. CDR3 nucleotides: TGCAGTGCCCGGGGACAGCCCAACTCTGGGGCCAACGTCCTGACTTTC.

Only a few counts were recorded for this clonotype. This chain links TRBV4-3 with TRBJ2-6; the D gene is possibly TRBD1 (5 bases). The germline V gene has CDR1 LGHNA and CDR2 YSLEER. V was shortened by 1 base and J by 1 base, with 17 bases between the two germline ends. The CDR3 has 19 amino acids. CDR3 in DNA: TGCGCCAGCAGCCAAGTAGGGGCGCCAGGTTGGTCTGGGGCCAACGTCCTGACTTTC. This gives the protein CASSQVGAPGWSGANVLTF.

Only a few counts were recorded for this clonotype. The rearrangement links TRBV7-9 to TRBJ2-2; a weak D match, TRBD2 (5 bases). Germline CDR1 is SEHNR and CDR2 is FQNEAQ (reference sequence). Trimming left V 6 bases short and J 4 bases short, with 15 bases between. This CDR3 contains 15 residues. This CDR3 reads CASRPEYRGTGELFF. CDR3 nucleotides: TGTGCCAGCAGACCGGAGTACCGGGGCACCGGGGAGCTGTTTTTT.

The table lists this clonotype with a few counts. The CDR3 here is CASSTGLSSYEQYF. Written as DNA, the CDR3 is TGTGCCAGCAGTACGGGACTTTCCTCTTACGAGCAGTACTTC. The J gene is TRBJ2-7, the V gene TRBV27; D possibly corresponds to TRBD2 (6 bases). This CDR3 is 14 amino acids long. Germline CDR1 is MNHEY and CDR2 is SMNVEV (reference sequence). The V end lost 5 bases, the J end lost 4 bases, and 15 bases lay between the germline ends.

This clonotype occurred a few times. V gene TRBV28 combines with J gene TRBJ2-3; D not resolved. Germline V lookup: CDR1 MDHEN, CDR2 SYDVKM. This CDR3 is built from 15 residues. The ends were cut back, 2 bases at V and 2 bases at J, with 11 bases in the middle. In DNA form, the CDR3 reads TGTGCCAGCAGTTTACGGCTTTTCCCCACAGATACGCAGTATTTT. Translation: CASSLRLFPTDTQYF.

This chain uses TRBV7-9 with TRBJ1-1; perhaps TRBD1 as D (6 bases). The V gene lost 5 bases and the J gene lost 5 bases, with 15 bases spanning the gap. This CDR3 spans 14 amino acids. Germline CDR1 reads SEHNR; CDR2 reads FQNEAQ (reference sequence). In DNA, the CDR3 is TGTGCCAGCAGCCTCAGATCAGGGGATACTGAAGCTTTCTTT. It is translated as CASSLRSGDTEAFF.